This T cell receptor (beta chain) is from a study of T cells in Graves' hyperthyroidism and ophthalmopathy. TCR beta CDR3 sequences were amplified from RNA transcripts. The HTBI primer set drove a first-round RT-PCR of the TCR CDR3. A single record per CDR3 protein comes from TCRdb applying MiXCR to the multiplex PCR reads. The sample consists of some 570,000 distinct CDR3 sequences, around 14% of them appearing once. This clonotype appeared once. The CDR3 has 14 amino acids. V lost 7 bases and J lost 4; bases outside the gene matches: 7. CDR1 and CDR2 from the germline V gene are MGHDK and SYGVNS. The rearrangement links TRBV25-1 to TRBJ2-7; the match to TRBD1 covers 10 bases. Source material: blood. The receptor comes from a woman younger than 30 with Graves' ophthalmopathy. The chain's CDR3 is CASIRPGQGYEQYF. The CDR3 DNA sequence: TGTGCCAGCATCCGACCGGGACAGGGGTACGAGCAGTACTTC.